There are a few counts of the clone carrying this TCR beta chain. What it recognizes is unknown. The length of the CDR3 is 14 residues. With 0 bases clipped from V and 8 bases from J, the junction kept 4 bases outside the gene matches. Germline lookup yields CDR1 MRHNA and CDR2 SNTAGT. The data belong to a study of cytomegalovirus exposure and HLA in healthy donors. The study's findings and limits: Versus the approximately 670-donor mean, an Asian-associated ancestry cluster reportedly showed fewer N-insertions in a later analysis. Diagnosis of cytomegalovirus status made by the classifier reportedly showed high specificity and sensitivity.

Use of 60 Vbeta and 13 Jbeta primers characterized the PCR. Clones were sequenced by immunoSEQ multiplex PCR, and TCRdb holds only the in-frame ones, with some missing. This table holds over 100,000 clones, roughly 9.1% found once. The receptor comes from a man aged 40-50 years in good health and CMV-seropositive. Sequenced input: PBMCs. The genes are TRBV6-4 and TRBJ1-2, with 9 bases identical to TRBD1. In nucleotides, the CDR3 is TGTGCCAGCAGTGACTCCGGGACAGGGTACGGCTACACCTTC. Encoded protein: CASSDSGTGYGYTF.